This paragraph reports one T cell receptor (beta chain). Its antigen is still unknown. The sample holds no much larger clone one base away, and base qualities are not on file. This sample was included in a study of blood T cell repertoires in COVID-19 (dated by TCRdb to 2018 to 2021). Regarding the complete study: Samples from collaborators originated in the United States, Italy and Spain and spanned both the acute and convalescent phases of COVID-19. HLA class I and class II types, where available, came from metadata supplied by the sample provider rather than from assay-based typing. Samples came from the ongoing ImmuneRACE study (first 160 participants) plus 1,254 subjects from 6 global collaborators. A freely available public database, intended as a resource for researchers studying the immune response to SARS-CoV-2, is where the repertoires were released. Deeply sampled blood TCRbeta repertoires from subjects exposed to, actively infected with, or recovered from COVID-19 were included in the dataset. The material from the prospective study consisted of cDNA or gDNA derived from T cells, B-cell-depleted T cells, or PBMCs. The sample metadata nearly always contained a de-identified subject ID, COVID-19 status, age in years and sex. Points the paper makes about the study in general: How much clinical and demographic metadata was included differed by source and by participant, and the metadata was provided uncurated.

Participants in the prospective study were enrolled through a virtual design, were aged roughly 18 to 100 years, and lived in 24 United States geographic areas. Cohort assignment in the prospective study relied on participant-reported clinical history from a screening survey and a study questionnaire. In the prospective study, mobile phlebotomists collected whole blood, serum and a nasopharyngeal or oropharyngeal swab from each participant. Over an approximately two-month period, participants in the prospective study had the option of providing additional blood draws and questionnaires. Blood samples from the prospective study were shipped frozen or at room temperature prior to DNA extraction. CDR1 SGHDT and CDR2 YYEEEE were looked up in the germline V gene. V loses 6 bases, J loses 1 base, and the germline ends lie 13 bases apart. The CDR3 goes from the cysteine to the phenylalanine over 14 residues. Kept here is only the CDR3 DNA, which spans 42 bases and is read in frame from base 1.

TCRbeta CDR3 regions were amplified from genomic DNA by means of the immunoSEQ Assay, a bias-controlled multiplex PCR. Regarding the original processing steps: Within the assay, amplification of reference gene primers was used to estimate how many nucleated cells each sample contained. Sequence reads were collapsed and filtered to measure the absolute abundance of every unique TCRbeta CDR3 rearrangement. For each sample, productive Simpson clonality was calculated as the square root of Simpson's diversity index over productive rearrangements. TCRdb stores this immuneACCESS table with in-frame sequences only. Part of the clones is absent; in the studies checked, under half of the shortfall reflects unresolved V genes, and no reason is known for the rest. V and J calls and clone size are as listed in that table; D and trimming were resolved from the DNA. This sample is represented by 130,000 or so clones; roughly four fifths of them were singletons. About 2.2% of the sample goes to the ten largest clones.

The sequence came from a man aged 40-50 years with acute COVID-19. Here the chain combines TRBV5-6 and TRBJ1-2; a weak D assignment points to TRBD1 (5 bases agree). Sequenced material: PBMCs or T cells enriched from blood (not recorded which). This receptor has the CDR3 CASKLREGNYGYTF. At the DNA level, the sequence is TGTGCCAGCAAACTCAGGGAGGGTAACTATGGCTACACCTTC.